The sequence of this TCR beta chain was determined in a study of cytomegalovirus exposure and HLA in healthy donors. The PCR had 60 Vbeta and 13 Jbeta primers. Some clones are missing from TCRdb's copy, which holds only in-frame ones; the method was immunoSEQ multiplex PCR. Among about 150,000 clones, 72% were seen once, and the ten largest hold around 2.2%. The receptor's source is a man aged 40-49 years in good health and CMV-seronegative. The sample consisted of PBMCs.

The CDR3 region has the DNA TGCGCCAGCAGCCTAATCTCGGGGGGGGCGGTTGATGAGCAGTTCTTC. Its protein product is CASSLISGGAVDEQFF. The rearrangement joins TRBV5-1 to TRBJ2-1, with 8 positions matching TRBD2. This CDR3 is built from 16 residues. The V segment lost 4 bases and the J segment 8 bases; nucleotides outside the gene matches: 14. Germline lookup yields CDR1 SGHRS and CDR2 YFSETQ.